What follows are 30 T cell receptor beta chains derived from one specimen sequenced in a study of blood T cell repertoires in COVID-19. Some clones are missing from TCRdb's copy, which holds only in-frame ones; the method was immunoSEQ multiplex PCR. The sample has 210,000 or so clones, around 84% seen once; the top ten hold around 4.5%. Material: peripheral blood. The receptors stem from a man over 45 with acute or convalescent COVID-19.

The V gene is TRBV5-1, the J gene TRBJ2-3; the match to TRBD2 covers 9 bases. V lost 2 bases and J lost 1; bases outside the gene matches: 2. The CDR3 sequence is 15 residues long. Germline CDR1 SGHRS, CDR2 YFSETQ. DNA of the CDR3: TGCGCCAGCAGCTTACCTAGCGGGGGCACAGATACGCAGTATTTT. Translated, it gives CASSLPSGGTDTQYF.

In nucleotides, the CDR3 is TGTGCCAGCAGCTTACAGGGGGATAATTCACCCCTCCACTTT. Amino acid sequence: CASSLQGDNSPLHF. The rearrangement links TRBV7-2 to TRBJ1-6; 7 nucleotides match TRBD1. The CDR3 has 14 amino acids. With 2 bases clipped from V and 5 bases from J, the junction kept 0 bases outside the gene matches. Germline V gene lookup returns CDR1 SGHTA and CDR2 FQGNSA.

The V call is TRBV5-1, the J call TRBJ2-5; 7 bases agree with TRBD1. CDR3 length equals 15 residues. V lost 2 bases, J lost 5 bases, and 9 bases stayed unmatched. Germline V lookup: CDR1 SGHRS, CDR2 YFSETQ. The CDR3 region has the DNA TGCGCCAGCAGCTTCCTAAAGGGGGCCGGGGAGACCCAGTACTTC. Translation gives CASSFLKGAGETQYF.

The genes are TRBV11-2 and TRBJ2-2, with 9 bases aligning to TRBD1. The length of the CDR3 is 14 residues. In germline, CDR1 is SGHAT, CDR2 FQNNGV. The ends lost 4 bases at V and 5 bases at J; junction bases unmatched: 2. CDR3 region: CASSWDRETGELFF. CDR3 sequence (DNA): TGTGCCAGCAGCTGGGACAGGGAAACCGGGGAGCTGTTTTTT. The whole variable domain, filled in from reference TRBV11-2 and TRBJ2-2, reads EAGVAQSPRYKIIEKRQSVAFWCNPISGHATLYWYQQILGQGPKLLIQFQNNGVVDDSQLPKDRFSAERLKGVDSTLKIQPAKLEDSAVYLCASSWDRETGELFFGEGSRLTVL.

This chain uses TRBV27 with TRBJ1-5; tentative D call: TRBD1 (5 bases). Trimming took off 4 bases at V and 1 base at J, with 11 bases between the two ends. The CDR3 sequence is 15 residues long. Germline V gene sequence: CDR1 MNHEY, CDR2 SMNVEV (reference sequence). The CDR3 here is CASSSTGLSNQPQHF. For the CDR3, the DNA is TGTGCCAGCAGTTCAACGGGACTGAGCAATCAGCCCCAGCATTTT.

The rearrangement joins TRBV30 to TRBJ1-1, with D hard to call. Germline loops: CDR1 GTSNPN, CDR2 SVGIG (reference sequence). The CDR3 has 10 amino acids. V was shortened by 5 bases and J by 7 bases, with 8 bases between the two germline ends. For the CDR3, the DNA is TGTGCCTGGTCCCGGGTTGAAGCTTTCTTT. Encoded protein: CAWSRVEAFF.

The CDR3 protein is CASSLVLGVGEQFF. CDR3 bases: TGTGCCAGCAGCTTAGTATTAGGGGTGGGGGAGCAGTTCTTC. The rearrangement joins TRBV11-2 to TRBJ2-1, with D perhaps matching TRBD1 (5 bases). Deletions cut 1 base from V and 10 bases from J, with 14 bases between. Per the germline V gene, CDR1 is SGHAT and CDR2 is FQNNGV. There are 14 residues in the CDR3.

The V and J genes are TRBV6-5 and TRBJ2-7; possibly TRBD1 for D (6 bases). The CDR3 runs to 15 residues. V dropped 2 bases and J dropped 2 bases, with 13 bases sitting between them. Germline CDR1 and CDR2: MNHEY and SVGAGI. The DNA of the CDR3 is TGTGCCAGCAGTTACGGTACAGGGCGAGCCTACGAGCAGTACTTC. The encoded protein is CASSYGTGRAYEQYF.

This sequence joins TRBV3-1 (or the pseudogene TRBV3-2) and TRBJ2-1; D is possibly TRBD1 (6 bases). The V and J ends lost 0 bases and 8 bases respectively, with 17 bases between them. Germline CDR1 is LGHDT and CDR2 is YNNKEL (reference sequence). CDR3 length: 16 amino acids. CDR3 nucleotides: TGTGCCAGCAGCCAAGATGACAGGCCCGGACGGGATGAGCAGTTCTTC. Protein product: CASSQDDRPGRDEQFF.

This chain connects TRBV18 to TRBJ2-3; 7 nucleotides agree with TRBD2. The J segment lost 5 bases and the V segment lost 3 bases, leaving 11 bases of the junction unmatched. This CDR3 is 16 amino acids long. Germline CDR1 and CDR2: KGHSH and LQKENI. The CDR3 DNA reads TGTGCCAGCTCACCTCCCTCTCTAGCGGTGGGAGATACGCAGTATTTT. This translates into CASSPPSLAVGDTQYF.

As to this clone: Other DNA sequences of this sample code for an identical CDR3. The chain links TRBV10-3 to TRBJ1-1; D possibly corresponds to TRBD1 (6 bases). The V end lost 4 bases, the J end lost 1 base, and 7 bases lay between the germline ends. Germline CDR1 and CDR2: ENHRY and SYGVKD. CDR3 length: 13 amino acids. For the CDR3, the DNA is TGTGCCATCAGTGGGACAGAGAACACTGAAGCTTTCTTT. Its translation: CAISGTENTEAFF.

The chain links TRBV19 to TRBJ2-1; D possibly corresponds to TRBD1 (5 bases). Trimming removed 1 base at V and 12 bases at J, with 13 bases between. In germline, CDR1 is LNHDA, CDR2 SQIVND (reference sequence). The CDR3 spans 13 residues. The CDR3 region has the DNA TGTGCCAGTAGTATAGGCGTAACAGGTTTGCAGTTCTTC. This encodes CASSIGVTGLQFF. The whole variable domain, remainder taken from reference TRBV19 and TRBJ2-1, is DGGITQSPKYLFRKEGQNVTLSCEQNLNHDAMYWYRQDPGQGLRLIYYSQIVNDFQKGDIAEGYSVSREKKESFPLTVTSAQKNPTAFYLCASSIGVTGLQFFGPGTRLTVL.

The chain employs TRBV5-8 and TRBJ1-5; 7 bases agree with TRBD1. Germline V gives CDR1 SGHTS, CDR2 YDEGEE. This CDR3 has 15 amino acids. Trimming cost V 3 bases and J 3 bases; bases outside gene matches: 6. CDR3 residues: CASSSKDRVNQPQHF. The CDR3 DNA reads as TGTGCCAGCAGCTCCAAAGACAGGGTCAATCAGCCCCAGCATTTT.

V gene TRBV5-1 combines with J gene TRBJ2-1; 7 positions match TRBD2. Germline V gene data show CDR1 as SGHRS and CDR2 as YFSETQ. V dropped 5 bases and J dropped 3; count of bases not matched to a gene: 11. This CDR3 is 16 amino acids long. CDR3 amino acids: CASRVQAGVVYNEQFF. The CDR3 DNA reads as TGCGCCAGCAGGGTTCAGGCGGGGGTGGTCTACAATGAGCAGTTCTTC.

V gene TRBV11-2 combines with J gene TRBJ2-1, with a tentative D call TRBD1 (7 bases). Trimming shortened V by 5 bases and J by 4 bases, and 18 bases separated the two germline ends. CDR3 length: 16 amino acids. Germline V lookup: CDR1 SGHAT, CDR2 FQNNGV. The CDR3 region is CASSLQGQGGYNEQFF. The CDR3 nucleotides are TGTGCCAGCAGCCTTCAAGGGCAGGGGGGATACAATGAGCAGTTCTTC.

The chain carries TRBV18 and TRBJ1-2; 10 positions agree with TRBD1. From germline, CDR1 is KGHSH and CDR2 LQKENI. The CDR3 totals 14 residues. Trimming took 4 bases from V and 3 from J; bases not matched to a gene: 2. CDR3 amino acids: CASSRQGADYGYTF. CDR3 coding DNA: TGTGCCAGCTCACGACAGGGGGCGGACTATGGCTACACCTTC. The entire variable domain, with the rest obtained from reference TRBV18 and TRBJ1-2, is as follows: NAGVMQNPRHLVRRRGQEARLRCSPMKGHSHVYWYRQLPEEGLKFMVYLQKENIIDESGMPKERFSAEFPKEGPSILRIQQVVRGDSAAYFCASSRQGADYGYTFGSGTRLTVV.

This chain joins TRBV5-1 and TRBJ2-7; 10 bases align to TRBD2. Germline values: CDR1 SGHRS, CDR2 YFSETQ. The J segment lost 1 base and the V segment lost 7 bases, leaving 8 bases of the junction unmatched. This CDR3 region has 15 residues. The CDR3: CASGQRGGRSYEQYF. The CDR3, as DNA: TGCGCCAGCGGCCAGCGGGGGGGCAGGTCCTACGAGCAGTACTTC.

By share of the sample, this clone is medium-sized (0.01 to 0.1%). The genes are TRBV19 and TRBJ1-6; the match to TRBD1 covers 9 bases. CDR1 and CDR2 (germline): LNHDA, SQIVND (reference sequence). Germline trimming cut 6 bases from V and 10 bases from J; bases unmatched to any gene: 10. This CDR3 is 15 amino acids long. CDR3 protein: CASSRSGTGRSPLHF. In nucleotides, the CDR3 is TGTGCCAGTAGCCGTTCCGGGACAGGGAGGTCACCCCTCCACTTT.

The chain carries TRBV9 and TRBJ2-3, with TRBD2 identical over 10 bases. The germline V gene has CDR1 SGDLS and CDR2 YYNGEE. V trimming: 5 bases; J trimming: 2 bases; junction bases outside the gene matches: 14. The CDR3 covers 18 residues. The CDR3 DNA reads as TGTGCCAGCAGTCGCCAGACGAATAGCGGGGGGCACACAGATACGCAGTATTTT. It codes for CASSRQTNSGGHTDTQYF.

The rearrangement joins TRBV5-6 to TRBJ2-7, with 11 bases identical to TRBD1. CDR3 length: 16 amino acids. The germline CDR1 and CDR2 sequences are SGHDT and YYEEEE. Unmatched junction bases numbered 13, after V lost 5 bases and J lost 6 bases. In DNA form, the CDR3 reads TGTGCCAGCAGTTCCAAACTGGACAGGGGGCGCGGCGAGCAGTACTTC. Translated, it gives CASSSKLDRGRGEQYF.

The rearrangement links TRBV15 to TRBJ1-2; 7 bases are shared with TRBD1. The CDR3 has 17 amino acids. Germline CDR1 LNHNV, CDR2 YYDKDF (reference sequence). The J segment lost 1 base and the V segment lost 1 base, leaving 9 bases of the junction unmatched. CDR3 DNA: TGTGCCACCAGCAGAGCTCCGCAGGGGGACTTTAACTATGGCTACACCTTC. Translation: CATSRAPQGDFNYGYTF. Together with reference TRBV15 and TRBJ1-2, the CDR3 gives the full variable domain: DAMVIQNPRYQVTQFGKPVTLSCSQTLNHNVMYWYQQKSSQAPKLLFHYYDKDFNNEADTPDNFQSRRPNTSFCFLDIRSPGLGDTAMYLCATSRAPQGDFNYGYTFGSGTRLTVV.

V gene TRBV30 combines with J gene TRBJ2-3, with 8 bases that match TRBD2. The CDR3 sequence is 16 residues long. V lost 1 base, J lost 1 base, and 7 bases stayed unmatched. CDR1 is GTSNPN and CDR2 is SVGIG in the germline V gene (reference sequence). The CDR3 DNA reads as TGTGCCTGGAGTGGGGAGCGGGGGTATGGCACAGATACGCAGTATTTT. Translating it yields CAWSGERGYGTDTQYF.

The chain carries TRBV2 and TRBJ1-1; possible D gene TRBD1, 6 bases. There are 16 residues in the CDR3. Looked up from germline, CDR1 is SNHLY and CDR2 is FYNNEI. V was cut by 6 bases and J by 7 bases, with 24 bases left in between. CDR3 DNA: TGTGCCAGCAGCCCTGTCGATATCGAGTCGACAGGTGAAGCTTTCTTT. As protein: CASSPVDIESTGEAFF.

The CDR3: CASSPRGTLGEKLFF. DNA for the CDR3: TGCGCCAGCAGCCCGAGGGGGACCTTGGGAGAAAAACTGTTTTTT. The rearrangement links TRBV5-1 to TRBJ1-4; D is perhaps TRBD1 (6 bases). CDR1 SGHRS and CDR2 YFSETQ come from the germline V gene. This CDR3 contains 15 residues. The germline V and J ends were trimmed by 4 bases and 8 bases, with 18 bases remaining between them.

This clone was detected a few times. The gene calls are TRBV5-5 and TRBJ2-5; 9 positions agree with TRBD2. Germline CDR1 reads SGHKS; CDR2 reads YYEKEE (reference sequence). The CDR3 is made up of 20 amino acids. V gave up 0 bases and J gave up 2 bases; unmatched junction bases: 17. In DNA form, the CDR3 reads TGTGCCAGCAGCTTGGCCGGTACGTTAGCGGGGGAGACAATTCAAGAGACCCAGTACTTC. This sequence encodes CASSLAGTLAGETIQETQYF.

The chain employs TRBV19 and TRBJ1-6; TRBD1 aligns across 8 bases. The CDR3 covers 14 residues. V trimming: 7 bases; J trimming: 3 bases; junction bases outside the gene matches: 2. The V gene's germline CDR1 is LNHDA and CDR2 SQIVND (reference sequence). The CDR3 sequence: CASTTGGYNSPLHF. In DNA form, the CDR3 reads TGTGCCAGTACAACAGGGGGCTATAATTCACCCCTCCACTTT. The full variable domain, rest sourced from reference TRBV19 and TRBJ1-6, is DGGITQSPKYLFRKEGQNVTLSCEQNLNHDAMYWYRQDPGQGLRLIYYSQIVNDFQKGDIAEGYSVSREKKESFPLTVTSAQKNPTAFYLCASTTGGYNSPLHFGNGTRLTVT.

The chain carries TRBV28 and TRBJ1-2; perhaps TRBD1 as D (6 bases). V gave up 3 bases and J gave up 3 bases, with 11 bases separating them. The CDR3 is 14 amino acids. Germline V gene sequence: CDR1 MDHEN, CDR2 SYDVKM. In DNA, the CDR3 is TGTGCCAGCAGTTTGGGGGCAGACTACTATGGCTACACCTTC. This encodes CASSLGADYYGYTF.

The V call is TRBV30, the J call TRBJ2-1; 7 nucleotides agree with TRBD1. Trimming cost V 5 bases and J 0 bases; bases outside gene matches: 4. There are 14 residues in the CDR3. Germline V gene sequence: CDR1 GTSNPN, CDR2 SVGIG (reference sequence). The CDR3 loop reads CAWDRARSYNEQFF. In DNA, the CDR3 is TGTGCCTGGGACAGGGCCCGCTCCTACAATGAGCAGTTCTTC.

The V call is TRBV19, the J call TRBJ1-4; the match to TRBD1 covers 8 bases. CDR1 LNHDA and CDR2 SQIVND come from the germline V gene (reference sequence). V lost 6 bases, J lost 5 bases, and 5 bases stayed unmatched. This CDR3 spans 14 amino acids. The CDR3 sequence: CASSFGQGNEKLFF. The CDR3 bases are TGTGCCAGTAGCTTCGGACAGGGAAATGAAAAACTGTTTTTT.

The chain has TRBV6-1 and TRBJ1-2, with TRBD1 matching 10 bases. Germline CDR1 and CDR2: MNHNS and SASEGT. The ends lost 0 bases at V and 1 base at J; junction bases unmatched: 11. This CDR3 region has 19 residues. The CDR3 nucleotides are TGTGCCAGCAGTGAAGCGCTGAGGGACAGGGGCCGGGATAACTATGGCTACACCTTC. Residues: CASSEALRDRGRDNYGYTF.